This T cell receptor beta chain stems from a study of CD8 T cells in ankylosing spondylitis. Notes on the study in general: Made up of under 10 highly homologous variants, a TCR beta motif appeared characteristic of ankylosing spondylitis blood.

TCRdb reanalysed the 5' RACE reads using MiXCR and keeps one entry per CDR3 protein. This table holds fewer than 500,000 distinct CDR3 sequences, around 26% found once. The V end lost 4 bases, the J end lost 1 base, and 7 bases lay between the germline ends. The CDR3 has 13 amino acids. This clonotype was picked up a small number of times. Antigen: not known. The TCR comes from a male donor with ankylosing spondylitis. The chain is built from TRBV12-3 or TRBV12-4 and TRBJ1-1; unclear D gene. The sequenced material came from blood, either unsorted or a sorted T cell fraction (not recorded which). In nucleotides, the CDR3 is TGTGCCAGCAGTTATGCAGGGAACACTGAAGCTTTCTTT. Protein: CASSYAGNTEAFF.